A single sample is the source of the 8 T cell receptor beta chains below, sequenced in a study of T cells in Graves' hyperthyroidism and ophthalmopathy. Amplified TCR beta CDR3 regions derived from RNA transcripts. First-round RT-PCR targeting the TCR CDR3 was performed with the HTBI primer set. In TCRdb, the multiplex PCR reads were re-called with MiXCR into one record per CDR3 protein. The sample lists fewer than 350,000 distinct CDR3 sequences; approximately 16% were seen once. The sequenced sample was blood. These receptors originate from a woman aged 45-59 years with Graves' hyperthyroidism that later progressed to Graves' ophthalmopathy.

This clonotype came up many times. The DNA for the CDR3 is TGTGCCAGCAGCCCCACGGGGGACAGCTACGAGCAGTACTTC. It encodes CASSPTGDSYEQYF. The chain is built from TRBV28 and TRBJ2-7; a weak D match, TRBD1 (7 bases). This CDR3 is built from 14 residues. The germline V gene encodes CDR1 MDHEN and CDR2 SYDVKM. V was pared by 6 bases and J by 3 bases, with 15 bases between.

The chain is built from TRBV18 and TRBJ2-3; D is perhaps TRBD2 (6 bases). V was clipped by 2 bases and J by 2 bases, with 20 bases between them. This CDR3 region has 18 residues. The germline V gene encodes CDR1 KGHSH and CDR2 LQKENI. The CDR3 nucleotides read TGTGCCAGCTCACCAACTACGGGCGGTAGCGGAATCACAGATACGCAGTATTTT. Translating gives CASSPTTGGSGITDTQYF.

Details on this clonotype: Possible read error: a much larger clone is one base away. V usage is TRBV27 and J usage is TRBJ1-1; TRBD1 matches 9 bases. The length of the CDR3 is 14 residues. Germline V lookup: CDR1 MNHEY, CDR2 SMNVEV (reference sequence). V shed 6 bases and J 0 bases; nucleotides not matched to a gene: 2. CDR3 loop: CASSTGGMNTEAFF. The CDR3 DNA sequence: TGTGCCAGCAGCACAGGGGGCATGAACACTGAAGCTTTCTTT.

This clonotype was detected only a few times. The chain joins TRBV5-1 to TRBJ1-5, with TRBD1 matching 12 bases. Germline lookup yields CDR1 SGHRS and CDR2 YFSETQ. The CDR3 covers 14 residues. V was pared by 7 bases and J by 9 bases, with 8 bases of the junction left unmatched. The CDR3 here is CASRDRGRGRPQHF. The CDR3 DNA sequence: TGCGCCAGCCGGGACAGGGGGCGTGGGAGGCCCCAGCATTTT.

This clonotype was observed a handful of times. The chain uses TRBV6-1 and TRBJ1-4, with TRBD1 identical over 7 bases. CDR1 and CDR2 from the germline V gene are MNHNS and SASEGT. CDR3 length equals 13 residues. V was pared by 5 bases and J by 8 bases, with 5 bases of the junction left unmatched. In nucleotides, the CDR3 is TGTGCCAGCAGTTTCGGACAGGAAGAAAAACTGTTTTTT. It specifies CASSFGQEEKLFF.

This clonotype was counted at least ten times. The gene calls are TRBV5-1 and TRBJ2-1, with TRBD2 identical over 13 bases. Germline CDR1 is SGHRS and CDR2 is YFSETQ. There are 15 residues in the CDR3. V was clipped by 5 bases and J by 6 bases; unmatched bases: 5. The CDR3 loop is CASRPGTSGANEQFF. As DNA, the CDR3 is TGCGCCAGCAGACCCGGGACTAGCGGGGCCAATGAGCAGTTCTTC.

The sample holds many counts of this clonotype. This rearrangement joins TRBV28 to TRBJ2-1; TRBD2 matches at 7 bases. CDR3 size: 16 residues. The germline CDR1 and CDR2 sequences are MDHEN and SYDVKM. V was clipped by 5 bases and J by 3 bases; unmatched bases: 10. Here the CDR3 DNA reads TGTGCCAGCAGTCCACCAGCGCTAGCGGTCTACAATGAGCAGTTCTTC. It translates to CASSPPALAVYNEQFF.

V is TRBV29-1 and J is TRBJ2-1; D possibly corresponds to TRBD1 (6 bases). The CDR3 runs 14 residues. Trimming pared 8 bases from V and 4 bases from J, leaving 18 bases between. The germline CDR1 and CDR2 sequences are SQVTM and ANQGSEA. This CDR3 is CSSSPRGLYNEQFF. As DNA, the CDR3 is TGCAGCTCTTCCCCCAGGGGCTTGTACAATGAGCAGTTCTTC.